Listed here are 22 T cell receptor beta chains from one sample, sequenced in a study of cytomegalovirus exposure and HLA in healthy donors. The PCR used 60 Vbeta and 13 Jbeta primers. Sequencing was performed with immunoSEQ multiplex PCR; in TCRdb, only in-frame clones are kept and a portion is missing. The sample has around 70,000 clones; approximately 75% are singletons. The specimen was PBMCs. These receptors originate from a human donor in good health.

This clone has a single count. The chain recombines TRBV28 with TRBJ1-4; D possibly corresponds to TRBD1 (6 bases). This CDR3 is built from 14 residues. CDR1 MDHEN and CDR2 SYDVKM come from the germline V gene. Trimming left V 4 bases short and J 6 bases short, with 12 bases between. CDR3 DNA: TGTGCCAGCAGTTCCGGGACACAAGATGAAAAACTGTTTTTT. This codes for CASSSGTQDEKLFF. Full variable domain (rest looked up from reference TRBV28 and TRBJ1-4): DVKVTQSSRYLVKRTGEKVFLECVQDMDHENMFWYRQDPGLGLRLIYFSYDVKMKEKGDIPEGYSVSREKKERFSLILESASTNQTSMYLCASSSGTQDEKLFFGSGTQLSVL.

The V and J genes are TRBV6-5 and TRBJ2-7; D is possibly TRBD2 (7 bases). Per the germline V gene, CDR1 is MNHEY and CDR2 is SVGAGI. This CDR3 has 16 residues. Trimming stripped 2 bases from V and 3 bases from J, with 17 bases between. Written as DNA, the CDR3 is TGTGCCAGCAGTTACGGGGGGGCAGGGATCGACTACGAGCAGTACTTC. Translated, it gives CASSYGGAGIDYEQYF.

The gene calls are TRBV7-9 and TRBJ1-2, with D possibly being TRBD1 (5 bases). The length of the CDR3 is 14 residues. Germline values: CDR1 SEHNR, CDR2 FQNEAQ (reference sequence). V lost 1 base, J lost 7 bases, and 13 bases lay in between. As DNA, the CDR3 is TGTGCCAGCAGCTTAGGGGCCGGGGGTAGTGGCTACACCTTC. Residues: CASSLGAGGSGYTF. The complete variable domain, with remaining parts taken from reference TRBV7-9 and TRBJ1-2, reads DTGVSQNPRHKITKRGQNVTFRCDPISEHNRLYWYRQTLGQGPEFLTYFQNEAQLEKSRLLSDRFSAERPKGSFSTLEIQRTEQGDSAMYLCASSLGAGGSGYTFGSGTRLTVV.

The genes are TRBV21-1 and TRBJ2-1; the table's D call of TRBD1 was not tested on the DNA. TRBV21-1 is assigned pseudogene status. The CDR3 has 15 residues. CDR3 protein: CASSKAGVPYNEQFF. The CDR3 coding sequence is TGTGCCAGCAGCAAAGCAGGGGTCCCCTACAATGAGCAGTTCTTC.

The CDR3: CASSKPGDPAINEQFF. Here the CDR3 DNA reads TGTGCCAGCAGCAAACCAGGGGATCCAGCTATCAATGAGCAGTTCTTC. The chain uses TRBV7-3 and TRBJ2-1, with a tentative D call TRBD1 (6 bases). Germline V gene lookup returns CDR1 SGHTA and CDR2 FQGTGA. The germline V and J ends were trimmed by 5 bases and 6 bases, with 20 bases remaining between them. The CDR3 is made up of 16 amino acids.

This sequence joins TRBV7-4 and TRBJ1-5, with TRBD1 identical over 8 bases. Trimming cost V 2 bases and J 3 bases; bases outside gene matches: 15. Per the germline V gene, CDR1 is SGHVT and CDR2 is SQSDAQ. This CDR3 has 19 amino acids. In DNA, the CDR3 is TGTGCCAGCAGCTTATACGGCACAGGGGGTATCAGGAACAATCAGCCCCAGCATTTT. Encoded protein: CASSLYGTGGIRNNQPQHF.

V and J are TRBV6-1 and TRBJ2-3; 8 nucleotides line up with TRBD2. CDR1 is MNHNS and CDR2 is SASEGT in the germline V gene. The CDR3 has 13 amino acids. V lost 6 bases and J lost 9; bases outside the gene matches: 8. CDR3 nucleotides: TGTGCCAGCAGGATGACTAGCGAACCCACGCAGTATTTT. Amino acids: CASRMTSEPTQYF.

The chain recombines TRBV11-2 with TRBJ2-7; the D is unclear. Per the germline V gene, CDR1 is SGHAT and CDR2 is FQNNGV. This CDR3 has 14 amino acids. V lost 5 bases, J lost 3 bases, and 14 bases lay in between. The CDR3 here is CASSPISRYYEQYF. CDR3 in DNA: TGTGCCAGCAGCCCCATTTCTAGGTACTACGAGCAGTACTTC.

This chain links TRBV6-5 with TRBJ1-3; perhaps TRBD1 as D (5 bases). From germline, CDR1 is MNHEY and CDR2 SVGAGI. Trimming shortened V by 6 bases and J by 2 bases, and 14 bases separated the two germline ends. The CDR3 consists of 15 residues. The CDR3 coding sequence is TGTGCCAGCAGCCCCCCAGGGAAAGCTGGAAACACCATATATTTT. Its protein is CASSPPGKAGNTIYF.

This chain connects TRBV4-3 to TRBJ2-1, with a possible D match to TRBD2 (6 bases). This CDR3 region has 16 residues. CDR1 is LGHNA and CDR2 is YSLEER in the germline V gene. V lost 0 bases, J lost 0 bases, and 9 bases lay in between. For the CDR3, the DNA is TGCGCCAGCAGCCAAGATCTAGCGAGCTCCTACAATGAGCAGTTCTTC. Its protein product is CASSQDLASSYNEQFF.

CDR3 nucleotide sequence: TGTGCCAGCAGCTCCCGACAGCCGGATGGCTACACCTTC. Protein sequence: CASSSRQPDGYTF. The chain links TRBV7-2 to TRBJ1-2, with D possibly matching TRBD1 (5 bases). Per the germline V gene, CDR1 is SGHTA and CDR2 is FQGNSA. V was cut by 4 bases and J by 6 bases, with 12 bases left in between. This CDR3 spans 13 amino acids.

This clone was seen just once. The genes are TRBV27 and TRBJ1-4; D gene uncertain. The CDR3 runs 14 residues. Trimming stripped 2 bases from V and 2 bases from J, with 6 bases between. Germline loops: CDR1 MNHEY, CDR2 SMNVEV (reference sequence). The CDR3 DNA sequence: TGTGCCAGCAGTTTACGCCAGACTAATGAAAAACTGTTTTTT. The encoded protein is CASSLRQTNEKLFF.

The table lists this clone with a few counts. The V gene is TRBV5-6, the J gene TRBJ1-6, with D possibly TRBD1 on 5 matching bases. The CDR3 has 17 amino acids. Trimming removed 6 bases at V and 7 bases at J, with 23 bases between. CDR1 is SGHDT, CDR2 YYEEEE, per germline. CDR3 sequence (DNA): TGTGCCAGCATCCTTTTCGGGTTTGGGGGGGACAATTCACCCCTCCACTTT. It yields the protein CASILFGFGGDNSPLHF.

In this sample, this clone turned up a few times. V usage is TRBV7-9 and J usage is TRBJ2-7; perhaps TRBD2 as D (7 bases). Trimming cost V 5 bases and J 7 bases, with 18 bases left between them. Germline loops: CDR1 SEHNR, CDR2 FQNEAQ (reference sequence). The CDR3 is made up of 14 amino acids. This CDR3 is CASSRGGRAEEQYF. CDR3 coding DNA: TGTGCCAGCAGCAGGGGGGGAAGGGCGGAAGAGCAGTACTTC.

This chain links TRBV30 with TRBJ1-4; D is unresolved. CDR3 length equals 16 residues. Trimming took 0 bases from V and 5 from J, leaving 16 bases between them. In germline, CDR1 is GTSNPN, CDR2 SVGIG (reference sequence). The CDR3 loop reads CAWSVPLGRYNEKLFF. In DNA form, the CDR3 reads TGTGCCTGGAGTGTACCCCTGGGCAGATACAATGAAAAACTGTTTTTT.

In its sample, this clone was seen once. V and J are TRBV7-8 and TRBJ1-3; D not resolved. Germline loops: CDR1 SGHVS, CDR2 FQNEAQ. This CDR3 region has 17 residues. Trimming took off 1 base at V and 0 bases at J, with 13 bases between the two ends. The CDR3 is CASSLEIENLSGNTIYF. CDR3 DNA: TGTGCCAGCAGCTTAGAGATCGAGAACCTCTCTGGAAACACCATATATTTT. Full variable domain (outside the CDR3, taken from reference TRBV7-8 and TRBJ1-3): GAGVSQSPRYKVAKRGQDVALRCDPISGHVSLFWYQQALGQGPEFLTYFQNEAQLDKSGLPSDRFFAERPEGSVSTLKIQRTQQEDSAVYLCASSLEIENLSGNTIYFGEGSWLTVV.

The rearrangement joins TRBV7-2 to TRBJ1-2; a weak D match, TRBD1 (6 bases). V lost 3 bases, J lost 3 bases, and 14 bases lay in between. The CDR3 totals 15 residues. Germline-derived CDR1 and CDR2 are SGHTA and FQGNSA. CDR3 loop: CASSFSSSGDYGYTF. CDR3 nucleotide sequence: TGTGCCAGCAGCTTCTCGAGTTCAGGGGACTATGGCTACACCTTC.

V is TRBV18 and J is TRBJ1-2; 8 bases line up with TRBD1. The germline V gene has CDR1 KGHSH and CDR2 LQKENI. J lost 6 bases, V lost 1 base, and 1 base had no gene match. The CDR3 consists of 13 residues. The CDR3 coding sequence is TGTGCCAGCTCACCACGACAGGGGAATGGCTACACCTTC. It yields the protein CASSPRQGNGYTF.

The chain uses TRBV2 and TRBJ2-5; 7 bases are shared with TRBD2. This CDR3 is built from 14 residues. J gave up 4 bases and V 3 bases, and 5 bases lay outside the gene matches. From germline, CDR1 is SNHLY and CDR2 FYNNEI. CDR3 nucleotide sequence: TGTGCCAGCAGTGATCGGGGAGGGAGAGAGACCCAGTACTTC. Translating it yields CASSDRGGRETQYF.

The sample holds one count of this clone. V is TRBV28 and J is TRBJ2-7; 12 bases map to TRBD2. The junction had 5 bases not matched to a gene; V was cut back by 6 bases and J by 2 bases. Germline V gives CDR1 MDHEN, CDR2 SYDVKM. This CDR3 comprises 15 residues. CDR3 amino acids: CASRTSGGRTYEQYF. The CDR3 region has the DNA TGTGCCAGCAGAACTAGCGGGGGGCGGACCTACGAGCAGTACTTC.

The chain recombines TRBV28 with TRBJ1-4; the match to TRBD1 covers 7 bases. The CDR3 totals 12 residues. V shed 10 bases, J shed 9 bases, and the junction held 8 bases outside the gene matches. Per the germline V gene, CDR1 is MDHEN and CDR2 is SYDVKM. Written as DNA, the CDR3 is TGTGCCACACGACAGGGAAGTCAAAAACTGTTTTTT. Amino acids: CATRQGSQKLFF.

This chain links TRBV6-6 with TRBJ2-7, with a tentative D call TRBD1 (5 bases). The germline gives CDR1 MNHNY, CDR2 SVGAGI (reference sequence). This CDR3 region has 11 residues. Deletions cut 6 bases from V and 4 bases from J, with 7 bases between. CDR3 residues: CASRGRYEQYF. The CDR3 DNA reads TGTGCCAGCAGGGGGCGTTACGAGCAGTACTTC.